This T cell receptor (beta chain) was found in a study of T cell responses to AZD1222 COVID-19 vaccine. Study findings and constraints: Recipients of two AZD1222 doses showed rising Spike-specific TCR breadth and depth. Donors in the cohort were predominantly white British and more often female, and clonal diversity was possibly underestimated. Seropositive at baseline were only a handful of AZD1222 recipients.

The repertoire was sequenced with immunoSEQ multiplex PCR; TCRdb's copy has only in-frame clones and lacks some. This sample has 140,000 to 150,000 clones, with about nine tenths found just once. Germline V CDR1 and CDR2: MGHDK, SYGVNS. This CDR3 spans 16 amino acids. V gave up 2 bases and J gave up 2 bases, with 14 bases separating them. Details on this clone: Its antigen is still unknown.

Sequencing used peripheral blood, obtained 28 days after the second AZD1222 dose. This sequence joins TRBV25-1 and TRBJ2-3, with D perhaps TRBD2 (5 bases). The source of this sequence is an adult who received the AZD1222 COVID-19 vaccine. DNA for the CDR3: TGTGCCAGCAGTGAAACATGCCAGGAGGTCACAGATACGCAGTATTTT. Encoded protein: CASSETCQEVTDTQYF.